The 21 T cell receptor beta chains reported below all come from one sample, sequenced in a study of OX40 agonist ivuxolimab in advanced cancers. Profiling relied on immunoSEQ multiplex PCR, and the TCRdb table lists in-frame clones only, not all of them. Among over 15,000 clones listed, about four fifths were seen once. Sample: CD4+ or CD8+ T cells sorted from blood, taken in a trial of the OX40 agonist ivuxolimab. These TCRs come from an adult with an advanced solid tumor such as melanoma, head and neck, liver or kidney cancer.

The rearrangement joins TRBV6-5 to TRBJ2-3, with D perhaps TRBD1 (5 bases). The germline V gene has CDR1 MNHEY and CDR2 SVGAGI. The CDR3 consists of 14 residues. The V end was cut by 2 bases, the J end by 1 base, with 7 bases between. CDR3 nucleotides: TGTGCCAGCAGTTACGTACAGGGCACAGATACGCAGTATTTT. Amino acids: CASSYVQGTDTQYF.

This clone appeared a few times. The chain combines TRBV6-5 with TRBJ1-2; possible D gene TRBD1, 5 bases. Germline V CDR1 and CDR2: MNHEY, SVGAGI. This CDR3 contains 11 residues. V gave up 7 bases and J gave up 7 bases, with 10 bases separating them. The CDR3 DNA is TGTGCCAGCATGACCGGGGGTGGCTACACCTTC. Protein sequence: CASMTGGGYTF.

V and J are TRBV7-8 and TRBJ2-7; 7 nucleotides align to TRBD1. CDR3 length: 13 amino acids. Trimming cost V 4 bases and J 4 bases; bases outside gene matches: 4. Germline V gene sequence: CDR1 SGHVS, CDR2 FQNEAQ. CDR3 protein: CASSSGQPYEQYF. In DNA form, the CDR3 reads TGTGCCAGCAGCTCGGGACAGCCATACGAGCAGTACTTC. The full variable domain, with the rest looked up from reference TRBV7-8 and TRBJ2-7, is GAGVSQSPRYKVAKRGQDVALRCDPISGHVSLFWYQQALGQGPEFLTYFQNEAQLDKSGLPSDRFFAERPEGSVSTLKIQRTQQEDSAVYLCASSSGQPYEQYFGPGTRLTVT.

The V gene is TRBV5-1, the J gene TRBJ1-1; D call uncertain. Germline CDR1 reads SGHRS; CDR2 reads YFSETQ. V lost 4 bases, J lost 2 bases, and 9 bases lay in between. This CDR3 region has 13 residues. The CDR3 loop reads CASSELGNTEAFF. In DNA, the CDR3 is TGCGCCAGCAGCGAGTTAGGAAACACTGAAGCTTTCTTT.

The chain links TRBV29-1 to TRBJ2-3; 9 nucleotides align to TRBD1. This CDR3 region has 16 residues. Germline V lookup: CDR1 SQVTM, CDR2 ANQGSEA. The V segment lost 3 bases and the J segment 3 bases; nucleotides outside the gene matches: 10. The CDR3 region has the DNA TGCAGCGTTGATGGGCGGACAGGGGCCCTTACAGATACGCAGTATTTT. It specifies CSVDGRTGALTDTQYF.

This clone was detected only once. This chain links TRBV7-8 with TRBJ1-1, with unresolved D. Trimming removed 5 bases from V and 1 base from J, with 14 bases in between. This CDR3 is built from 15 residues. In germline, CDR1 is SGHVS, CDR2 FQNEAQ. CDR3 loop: CASSPAFFTNTEAFF. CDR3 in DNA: TGTGCCAGCAGCCCCGCTTTTTTCACGAACACTGAAGCTTTCTTT. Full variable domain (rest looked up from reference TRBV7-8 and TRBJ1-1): GAGVSQSPRYKVAKRGQDVALRCDPISGHVSLFWYQQALGQGPEFLTYFQNEAQLDKSGLPSDRFFAERPEGSVSTLKIQRTQQEDSAVYLCASSPAFFTNTEAFFGQGTRLTVV.

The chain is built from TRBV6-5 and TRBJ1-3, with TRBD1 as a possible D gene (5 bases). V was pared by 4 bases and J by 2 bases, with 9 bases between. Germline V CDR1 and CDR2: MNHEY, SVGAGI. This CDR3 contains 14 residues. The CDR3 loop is CASSSWGTGNTIYF. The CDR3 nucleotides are TGTGCCAGCAGTTCCTGGGGGACTGGAAACACCATATATTTT.

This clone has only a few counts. The CDR3 DNA sequence: TGTGCCAGCAGCTACGTGGGGCAGGGCTACACCTTC. Protein: CASSYVGQGYTF. The rearrangement links TRBV6-6 to TRBJ1-2, with D tentatively TRBD1 (5 bases). The germline V and J ends were trimmed by 6 bases and 8 bases, with 13 bases remaining between them. This CDR3 is built from 12 residues. Germline loops: CDR1 MNHNY, CDR2 SVGAGI (reference sequence).

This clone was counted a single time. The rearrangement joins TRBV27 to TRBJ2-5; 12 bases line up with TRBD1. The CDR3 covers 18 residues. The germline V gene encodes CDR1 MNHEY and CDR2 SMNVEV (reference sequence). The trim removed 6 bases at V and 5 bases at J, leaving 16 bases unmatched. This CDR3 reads CASSSSTGTGGDGETQYF. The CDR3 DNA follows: TGTGCCAGCAGCTCCTCCACCGGGACAGGGGGCGACGGGGAGACCCAGTACTTC.

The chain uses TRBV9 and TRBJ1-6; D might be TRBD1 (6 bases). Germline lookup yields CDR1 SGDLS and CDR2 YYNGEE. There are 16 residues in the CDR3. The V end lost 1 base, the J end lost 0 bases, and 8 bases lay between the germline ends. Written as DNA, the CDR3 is TGTGCCAGCAGCGTAAGGGGGAGCTCCTATAATTCACCCCTCCACTTT. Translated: CASSVRGSSYNSPLHF.

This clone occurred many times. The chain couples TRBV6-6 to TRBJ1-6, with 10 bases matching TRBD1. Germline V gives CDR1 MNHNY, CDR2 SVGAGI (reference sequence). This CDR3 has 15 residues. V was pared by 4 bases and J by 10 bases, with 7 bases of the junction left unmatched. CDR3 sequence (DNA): TGTGCCAGCAGTTCAACCGGGACAGGGGTATCACCCCTCCACTTT. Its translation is CASSSTGTGVSPLHF.

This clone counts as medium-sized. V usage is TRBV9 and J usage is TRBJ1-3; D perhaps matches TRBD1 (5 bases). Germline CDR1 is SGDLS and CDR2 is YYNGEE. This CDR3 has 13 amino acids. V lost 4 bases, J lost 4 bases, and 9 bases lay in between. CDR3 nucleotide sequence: TGTGCCAGCAGCCCTTGGGGGGGAAACACCATATATTTT. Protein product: CASSPWGGNTIYF.

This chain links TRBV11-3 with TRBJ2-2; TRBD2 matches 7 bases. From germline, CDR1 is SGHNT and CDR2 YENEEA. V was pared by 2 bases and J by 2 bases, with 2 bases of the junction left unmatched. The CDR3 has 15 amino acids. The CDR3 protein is CASSLPGGNTGELFF. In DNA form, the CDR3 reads TGTGCCAGCAGCTTACCGGGAGGTAACACCGGGGAGCTGTTTTTT.

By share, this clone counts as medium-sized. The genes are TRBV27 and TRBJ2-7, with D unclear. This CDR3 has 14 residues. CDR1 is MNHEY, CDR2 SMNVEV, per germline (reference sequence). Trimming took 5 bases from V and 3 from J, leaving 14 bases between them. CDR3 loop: CASSPVTSGYEQYF. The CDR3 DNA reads TGTGCCAGCAGTCCGGTTACGTCAGGCTACGAGCAGTACTTC.

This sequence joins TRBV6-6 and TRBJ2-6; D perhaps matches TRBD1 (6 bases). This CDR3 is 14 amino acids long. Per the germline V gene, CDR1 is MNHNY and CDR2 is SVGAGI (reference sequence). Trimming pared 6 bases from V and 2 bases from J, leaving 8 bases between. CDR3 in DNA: TGTGCCAGCAGAACAGGGCCTGGGGCCAACGTCCTGACTTTC. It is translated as CASRTGPGANVLTF.

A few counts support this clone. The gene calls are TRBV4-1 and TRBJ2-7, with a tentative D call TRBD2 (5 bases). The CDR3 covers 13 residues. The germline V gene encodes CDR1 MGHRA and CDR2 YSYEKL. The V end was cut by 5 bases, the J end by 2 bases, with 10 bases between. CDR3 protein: CASSFDGAYEQYF. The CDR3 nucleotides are TGCGCCAGCAGCTTCGACGGGGCCTACGAGCAGTACTTC.

CDR3 residues: CASSYLGGRSEQYF. The CDR3 nucleotides are TGTGCCAGCAGTTACTTGGGGGGACGGAGCGAGCAGTACTTC. This chain uses TRBV6-5 with TRBJ2-7; weak D call: TRBD2 (6 bases). Trimming left V 1 base short and J 6 bases short, with 13 bases between. Germline-derived CDR1 and CDR2 are MNHEY and SVGAGI. The CDR3 has 14 residues.

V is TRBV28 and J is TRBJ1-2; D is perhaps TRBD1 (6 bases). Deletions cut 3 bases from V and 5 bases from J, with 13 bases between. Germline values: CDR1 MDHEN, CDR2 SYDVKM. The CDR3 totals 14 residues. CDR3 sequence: CASSFSTGKYGYTF. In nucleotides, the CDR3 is TGTGCCAGCAGTTTTTCGACAGGAAAGTATGGCTACACCTTC.

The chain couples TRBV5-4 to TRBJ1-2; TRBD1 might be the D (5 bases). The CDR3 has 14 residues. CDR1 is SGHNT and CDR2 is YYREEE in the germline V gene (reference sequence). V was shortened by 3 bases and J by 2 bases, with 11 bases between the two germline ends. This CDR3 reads CASSSDSYNYGYTF. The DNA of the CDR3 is TGTGCCAGCAGCTCTGACAGTTACAACTATGGCTACACCTTC.

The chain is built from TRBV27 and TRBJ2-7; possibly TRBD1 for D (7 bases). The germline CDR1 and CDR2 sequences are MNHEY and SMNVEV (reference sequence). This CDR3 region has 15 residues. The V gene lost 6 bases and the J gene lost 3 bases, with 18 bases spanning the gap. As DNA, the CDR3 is TGTGCCAGCAGCTCTTACTACAGGGGAGGCTACGAGCAGTACTTC. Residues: CASSSYYRGGYEQYF.

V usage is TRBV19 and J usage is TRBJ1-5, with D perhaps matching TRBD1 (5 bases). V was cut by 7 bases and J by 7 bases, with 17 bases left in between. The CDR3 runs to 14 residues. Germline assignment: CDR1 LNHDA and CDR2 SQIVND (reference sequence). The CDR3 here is CASIQGGDGQPQHF. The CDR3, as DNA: TGTGCCAGTATCCAAGGAGGGGATGGCCAGCCCCAGCATTTT.